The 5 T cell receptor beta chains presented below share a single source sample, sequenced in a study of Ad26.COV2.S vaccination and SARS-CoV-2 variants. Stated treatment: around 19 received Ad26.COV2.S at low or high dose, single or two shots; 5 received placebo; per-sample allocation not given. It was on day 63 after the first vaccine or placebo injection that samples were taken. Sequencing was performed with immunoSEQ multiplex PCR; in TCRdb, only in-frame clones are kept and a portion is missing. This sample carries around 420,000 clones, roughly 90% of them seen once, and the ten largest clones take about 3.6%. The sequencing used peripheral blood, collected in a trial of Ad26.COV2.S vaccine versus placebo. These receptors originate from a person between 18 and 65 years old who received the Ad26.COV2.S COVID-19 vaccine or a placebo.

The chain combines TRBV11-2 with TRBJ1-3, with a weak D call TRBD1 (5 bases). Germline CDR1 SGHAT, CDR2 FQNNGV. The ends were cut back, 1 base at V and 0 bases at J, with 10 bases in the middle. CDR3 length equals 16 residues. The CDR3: CASSLARGFSGNTIYF. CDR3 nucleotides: TGTGCCAGCAGCTTAGCCCGGGGGTTCTCTGGAAACACCATATATTTT.

DNA of the CDR3: TGTGCCATCAAGCCGGGACAGGGTAACACTGAAGCTTTCTTT. Amino acid sequence: CAIKPGQGNTEAFF. J is TRBJ1-1 and V is TRBV10-3, with TRBD1 matching over 9 bases. In germline, CDR1 is ENHRY, CDR2 SYGVKD. J lost 2 bases, V lost 7 bases, and 5 bases had no gene match. CDR3 length: 14 residues.

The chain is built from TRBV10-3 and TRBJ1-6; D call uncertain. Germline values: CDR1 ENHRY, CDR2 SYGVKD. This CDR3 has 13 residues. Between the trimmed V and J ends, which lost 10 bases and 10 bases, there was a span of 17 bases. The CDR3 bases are TGTGCCACCCGGAGGCAGGTTTCCTCACCCCTCCACTTT. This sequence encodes CATRRQVSSPLHF.

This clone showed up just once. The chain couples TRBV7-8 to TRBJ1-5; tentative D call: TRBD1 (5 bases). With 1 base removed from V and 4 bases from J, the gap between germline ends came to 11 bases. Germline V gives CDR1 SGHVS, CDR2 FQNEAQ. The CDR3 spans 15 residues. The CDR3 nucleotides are TGTGCCAGCAGCTTAGGAACCGGGGCGAATCAGCCCCAGCATTTT. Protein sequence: CASSLGTGANQPQHF. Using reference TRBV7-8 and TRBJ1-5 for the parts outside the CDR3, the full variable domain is GAGVSQSPRYKVAKRGQDVALRCDPISGHVSLFWYQQALGQGPEFLTYFQNEAQLDKSGLPSDRFFAERPEGSVSTLKIQRTQQEDSAVYLCASSLGTGANQPQHFGDGTRLSIL.

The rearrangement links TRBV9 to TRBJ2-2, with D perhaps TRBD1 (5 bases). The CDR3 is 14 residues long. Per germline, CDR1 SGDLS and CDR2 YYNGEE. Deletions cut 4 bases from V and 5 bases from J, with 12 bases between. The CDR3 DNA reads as TGTGCCAGCAGCCCTCGGACATTGACCGGGGAGCTGTTTTTT. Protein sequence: CASSPRTLTGELFF. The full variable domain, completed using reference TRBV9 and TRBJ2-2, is DSGVTQTPKHLITATGQRVTLRCSPRSGDLSVYWYQQSLDQGLQFLIQYYNGEERAKGNILERFSAQQFPDLHSELNLSSLELGDSALYFCASSPRTLTGELFFGEGSRLTVL.